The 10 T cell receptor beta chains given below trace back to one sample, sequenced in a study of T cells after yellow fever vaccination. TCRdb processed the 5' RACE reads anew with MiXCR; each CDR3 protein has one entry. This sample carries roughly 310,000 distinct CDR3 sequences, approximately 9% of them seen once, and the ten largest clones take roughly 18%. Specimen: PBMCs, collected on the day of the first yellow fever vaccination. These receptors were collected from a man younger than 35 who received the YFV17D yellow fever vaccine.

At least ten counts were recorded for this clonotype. CDR3 loop: CASSFTGGDTEAFF. The DNA of the CDR3 is TGCGCCAGCAGCTTCACTGGGGGTGACACTGAAGCTTTCTTT. The rearrangement links TRBV5-1 to TRBJ1-1, with D perhaps matching TRBD1 (5 bases). Trimming took off 2 bases at V and 3 bases at J, with 11 bases between the two ends. Germline CDR1 SGHRS, CDR2 YFSETQ. This CDR3 is built from 14 residues.

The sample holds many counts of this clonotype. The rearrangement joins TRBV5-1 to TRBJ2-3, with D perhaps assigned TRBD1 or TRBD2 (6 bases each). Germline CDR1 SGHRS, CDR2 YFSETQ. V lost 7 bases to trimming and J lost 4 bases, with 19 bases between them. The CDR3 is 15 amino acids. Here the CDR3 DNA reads TGCGCCAGCTCCCCGGTGGGGGGCAGTGCAGATACGCAGTATTTT. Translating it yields CASSPVGGSADTQYF.

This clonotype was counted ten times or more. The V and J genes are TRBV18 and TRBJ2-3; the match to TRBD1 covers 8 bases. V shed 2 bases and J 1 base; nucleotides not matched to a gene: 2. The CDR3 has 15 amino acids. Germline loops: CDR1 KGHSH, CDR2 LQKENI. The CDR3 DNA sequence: TGTGCCAGCTCACCAAACAGGGGGGGCACAGATACGCAGTATTTT. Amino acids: CASSPNRGGTDTQYF.

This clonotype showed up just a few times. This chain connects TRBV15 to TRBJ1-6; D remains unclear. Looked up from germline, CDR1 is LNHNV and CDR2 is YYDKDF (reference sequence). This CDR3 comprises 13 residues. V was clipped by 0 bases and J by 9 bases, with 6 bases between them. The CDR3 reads CATSRDAASPLHF. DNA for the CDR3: TGTGCCACCAGCAGAGACGCCGCTTCACCCCTCCACTTT.

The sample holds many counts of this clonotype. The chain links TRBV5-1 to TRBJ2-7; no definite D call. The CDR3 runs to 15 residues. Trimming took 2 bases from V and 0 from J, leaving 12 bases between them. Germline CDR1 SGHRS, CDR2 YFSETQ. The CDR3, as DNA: TGCGCCAGCAGCTTAGAGCCGGGCTACTCCTACGAGCAGTACTTC. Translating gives CASSLEPGYSYEQYF.

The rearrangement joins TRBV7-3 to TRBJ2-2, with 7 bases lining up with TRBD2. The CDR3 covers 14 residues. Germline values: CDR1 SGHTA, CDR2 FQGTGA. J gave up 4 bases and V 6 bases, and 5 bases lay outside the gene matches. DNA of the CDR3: TGTGCCAGCAGGCAGGGAGGGATCACCGGGGAGCTGTTTTTT. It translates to CASRQGGITGELFF.

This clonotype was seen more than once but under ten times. CDR3 amino acids: CASSSQPGPDEQYF. The CDR3 DNA follows: TGTGCCAGCAGTTCCCAGCCGGGGCCCGACGAGCAGTACTTC. The J gene is TRBJ2-7, the V gene TRBV5-5, with D tentatively TRBD1 or TRBD2 (5 bases each). The V end lost 5 bases, the J end lost 5 bases, and 17 bases lay between the germline ends. The length of the CDR3 is 14 residues. CDR1 and CDR2 from the germline V gene are SGHKS and YYEKEE (reference sequence).

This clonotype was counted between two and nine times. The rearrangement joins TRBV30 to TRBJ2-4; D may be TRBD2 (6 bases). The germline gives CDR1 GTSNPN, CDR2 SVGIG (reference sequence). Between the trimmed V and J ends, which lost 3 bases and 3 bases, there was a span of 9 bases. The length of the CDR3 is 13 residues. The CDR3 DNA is TGTGCCTGGAGCGGGGGTGGCAAAAACATTCAGTACTTC. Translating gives CAWSGGGKNIQYF.

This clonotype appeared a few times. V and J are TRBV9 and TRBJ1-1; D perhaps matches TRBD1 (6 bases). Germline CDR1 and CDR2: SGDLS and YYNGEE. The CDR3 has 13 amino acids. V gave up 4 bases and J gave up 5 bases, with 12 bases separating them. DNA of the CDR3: TGTGCCAGCAGCCCAGGGGTAAAGACTGAAGCTTTCTTT. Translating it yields CASSPGVKTEAFF.

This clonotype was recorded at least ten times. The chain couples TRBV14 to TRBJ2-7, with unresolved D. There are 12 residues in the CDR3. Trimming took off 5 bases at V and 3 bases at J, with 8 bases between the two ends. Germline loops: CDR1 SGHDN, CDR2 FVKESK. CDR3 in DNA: TGTGCCAGCAGCGCACACTACTACGAGCAGTACGTC. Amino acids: CASSAHYYEQYV.